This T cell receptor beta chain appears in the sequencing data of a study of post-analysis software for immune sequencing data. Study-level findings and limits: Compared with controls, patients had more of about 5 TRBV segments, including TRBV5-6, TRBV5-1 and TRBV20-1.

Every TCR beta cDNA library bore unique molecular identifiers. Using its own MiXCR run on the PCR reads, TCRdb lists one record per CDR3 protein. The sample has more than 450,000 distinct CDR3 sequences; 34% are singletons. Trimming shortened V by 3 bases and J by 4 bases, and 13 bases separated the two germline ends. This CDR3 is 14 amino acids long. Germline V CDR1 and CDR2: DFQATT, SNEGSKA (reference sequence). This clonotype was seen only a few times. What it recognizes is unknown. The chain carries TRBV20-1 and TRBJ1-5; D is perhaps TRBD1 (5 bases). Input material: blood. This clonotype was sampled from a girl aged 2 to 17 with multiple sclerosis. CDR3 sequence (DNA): TGCAGTGCTAGCCCGGGGGTTGGAAATCAGCCCCAGCATTTT. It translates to CSASPGVGNQPQHF.